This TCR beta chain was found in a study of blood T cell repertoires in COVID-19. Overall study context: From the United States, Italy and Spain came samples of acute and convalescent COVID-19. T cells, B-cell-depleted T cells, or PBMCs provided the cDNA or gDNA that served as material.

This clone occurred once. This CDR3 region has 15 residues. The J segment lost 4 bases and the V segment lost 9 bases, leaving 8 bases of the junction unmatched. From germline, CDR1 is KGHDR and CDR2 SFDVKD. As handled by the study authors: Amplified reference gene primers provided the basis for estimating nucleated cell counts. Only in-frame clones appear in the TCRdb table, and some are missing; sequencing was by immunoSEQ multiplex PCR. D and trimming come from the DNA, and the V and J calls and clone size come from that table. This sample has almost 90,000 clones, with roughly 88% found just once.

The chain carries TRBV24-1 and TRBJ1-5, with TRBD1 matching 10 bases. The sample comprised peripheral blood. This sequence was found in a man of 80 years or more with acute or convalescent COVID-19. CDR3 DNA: TGTGCCACCGCCCCCCGGACAGGGGGTAATCAGCCCCAGCATTTT. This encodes CATAPRTGGNQPQHF.